This entry concerns a single T cell receptor (beta chain). These data are taken from a study of PD-L1 blockade in urothelial cancer. Across the study: A median of about 130,000 T cells was found in the blood samples.

Germline assignment: CDR1 SNHLY and CDR2 FYNNEI. CDR3 length equals 13 residues. Sequenced by immunoSEQ multiplex PCR; TCRdb stores in-frame clones only, minus some. The sample holds approximately 70,000 clones, about 89% seen once. The sequenced sample was PBMCs, obtained around atezolizumab (anti-PD-L1) treatment. The origin of this receptor is a man between 60 and 75 years old with urothelial cancer. J is TRBJ2-5 and V is TRBV2; D is unclear. The J call is doubtful: the DNA matches TRBJ2-7 better. CDR3: CASSPQYSYEQYF. CDR3 DNA: TGTGCCAGCAGTCCACAGTACTCCTACGAGCAGTACTTC.